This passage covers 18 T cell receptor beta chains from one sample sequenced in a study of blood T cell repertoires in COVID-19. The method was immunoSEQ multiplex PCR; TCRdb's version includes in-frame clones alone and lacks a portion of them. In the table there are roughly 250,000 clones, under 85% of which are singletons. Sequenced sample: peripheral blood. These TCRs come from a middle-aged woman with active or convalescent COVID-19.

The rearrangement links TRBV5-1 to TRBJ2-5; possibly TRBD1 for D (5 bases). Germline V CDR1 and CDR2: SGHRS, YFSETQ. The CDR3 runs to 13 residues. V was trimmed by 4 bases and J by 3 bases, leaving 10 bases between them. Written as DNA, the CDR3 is TGCGCCAGCAGCCTCAGACAGAAAGAGACCCAGTACTTC. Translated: CASSLRQKETQYF.

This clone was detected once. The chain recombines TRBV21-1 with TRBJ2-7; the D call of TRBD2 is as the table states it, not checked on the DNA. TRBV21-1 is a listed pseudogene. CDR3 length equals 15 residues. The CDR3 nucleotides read TGTGCCAGCAGCAAAGTGGAGGGGTCTTCCTACGAGCAGTACGTC. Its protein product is CASSKVEGSSYEQYV.

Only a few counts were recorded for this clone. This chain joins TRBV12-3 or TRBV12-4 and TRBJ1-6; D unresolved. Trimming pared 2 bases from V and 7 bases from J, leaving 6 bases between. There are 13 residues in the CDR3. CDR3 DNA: TGTGCCAGCAGTTTAAGCGGGAATTCACCCCTCCACTTT. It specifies CASSLSGNSPLHF.

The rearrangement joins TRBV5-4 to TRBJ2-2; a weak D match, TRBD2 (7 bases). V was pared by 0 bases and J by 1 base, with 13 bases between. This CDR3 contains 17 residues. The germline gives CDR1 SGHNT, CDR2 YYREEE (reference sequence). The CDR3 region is CASSLAFGGRNTGELFF. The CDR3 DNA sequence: TGTGCCAGCAGCTTGGCCTTCGGGGGGCGGAACACCGGGGAGCTGTTTTTT.

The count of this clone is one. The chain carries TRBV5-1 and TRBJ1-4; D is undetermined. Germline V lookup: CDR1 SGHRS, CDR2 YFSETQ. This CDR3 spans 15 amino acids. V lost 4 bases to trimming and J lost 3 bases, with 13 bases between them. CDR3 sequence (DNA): TGCGCCAGCAGCAGAAACACCTCACCTAATGAAAAACTGTTTTTT. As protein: CASSRNTSPNEKLFF.

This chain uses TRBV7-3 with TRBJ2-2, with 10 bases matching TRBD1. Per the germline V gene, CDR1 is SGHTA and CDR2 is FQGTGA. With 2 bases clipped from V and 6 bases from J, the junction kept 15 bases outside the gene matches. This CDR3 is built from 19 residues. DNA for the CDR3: TGTGCCAGCAGCTTATTCCGTGACAGGGGGCGGAATTTACCCGGGGAGCTGTTTTTT. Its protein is CASSLFRDRGRNLPGELFF.

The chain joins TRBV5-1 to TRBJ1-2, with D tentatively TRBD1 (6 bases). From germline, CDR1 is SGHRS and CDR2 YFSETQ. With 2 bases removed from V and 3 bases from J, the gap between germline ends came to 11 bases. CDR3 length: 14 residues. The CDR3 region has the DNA TGCGCCAGCAGCTTCCGGGGGGCGGACTATGGCTACACCTTC. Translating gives CASSFRGADYGYTF.

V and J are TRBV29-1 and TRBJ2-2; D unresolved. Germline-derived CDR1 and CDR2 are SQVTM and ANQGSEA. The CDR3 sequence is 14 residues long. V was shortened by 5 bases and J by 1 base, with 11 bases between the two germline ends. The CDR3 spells CSVNNALNTGELFF. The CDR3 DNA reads TGCAGCGTTAACAACGCCTTGAACACCGGGGAGCTGTTTTTT.

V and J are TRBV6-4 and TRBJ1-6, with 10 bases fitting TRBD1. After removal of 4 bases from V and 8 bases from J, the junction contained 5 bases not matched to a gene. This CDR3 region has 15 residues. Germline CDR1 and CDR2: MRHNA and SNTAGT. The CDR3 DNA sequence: TGTGCCAGCAGTGCCCGGGACAGGGGTGATTCACCCCTCCACTTT. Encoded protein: CASSARDRGDSPLHF.

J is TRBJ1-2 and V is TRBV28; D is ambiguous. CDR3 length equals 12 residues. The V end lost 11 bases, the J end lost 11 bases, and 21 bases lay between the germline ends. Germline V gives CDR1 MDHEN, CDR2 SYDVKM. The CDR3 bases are TGTGCCTCCGCGGTAGGACCGGGAGATTACACCTTC. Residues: CASAVGPGDYTF.

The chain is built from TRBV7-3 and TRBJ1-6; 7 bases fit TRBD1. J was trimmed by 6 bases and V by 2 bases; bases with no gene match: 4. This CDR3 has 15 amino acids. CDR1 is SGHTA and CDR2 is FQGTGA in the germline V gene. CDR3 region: CASSLVGTANSPLHF. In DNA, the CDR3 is TGTGCCAGCAGCTTAGTCGGGACAGCTAATTCACCCCTCCACTTT.

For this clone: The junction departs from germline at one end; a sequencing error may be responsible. CDR3 coding DNA: TGTGCCAGCAGTGAAATGTTGCCGGGTAACTATAGCTACACCTTC. Its protein product is CASSEMLPGNYSYTF. This rearrangement joins TRBV2 to TRBJ1-2; D not resolved. The CDR3 length is 15 residues. The germline V gene has CDR1 SNHLY and CDR2 FYNNEI.

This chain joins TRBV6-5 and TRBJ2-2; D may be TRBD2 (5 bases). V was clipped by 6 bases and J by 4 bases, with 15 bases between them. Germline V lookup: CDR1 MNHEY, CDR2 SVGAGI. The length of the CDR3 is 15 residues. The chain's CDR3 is CASRRAPEGTGELFF. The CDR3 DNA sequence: TGTGCCAGCAGGAGGGCTCCCGAGGGCACCGGGGAGCTGTTTTTT.

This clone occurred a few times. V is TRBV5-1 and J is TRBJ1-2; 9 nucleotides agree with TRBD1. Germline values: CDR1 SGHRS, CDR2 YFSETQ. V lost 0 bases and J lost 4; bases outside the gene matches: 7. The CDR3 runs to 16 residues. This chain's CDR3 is CASSLGGQGASYGYTF. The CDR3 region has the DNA TGCGCCAGCAGCTTGGGGGGACAGGGTGCAAGCTATGGCTACACCTTC.

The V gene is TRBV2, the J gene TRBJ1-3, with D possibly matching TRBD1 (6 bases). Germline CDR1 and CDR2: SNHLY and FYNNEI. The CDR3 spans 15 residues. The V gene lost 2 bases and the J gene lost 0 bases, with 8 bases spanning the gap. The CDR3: CASSEQGISGNTIYF. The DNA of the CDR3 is TGTGCCAGCAGTGAACAGGGGATCTCTGGAAACACCATATATTTT.

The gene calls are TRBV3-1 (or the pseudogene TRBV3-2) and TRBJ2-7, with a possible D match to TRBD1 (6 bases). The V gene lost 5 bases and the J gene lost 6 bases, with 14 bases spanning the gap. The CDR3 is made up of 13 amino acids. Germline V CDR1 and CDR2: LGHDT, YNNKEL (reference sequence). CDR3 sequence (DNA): TGTGCCAGCAGCTCGGGACAACTACGCGAGCAGTACTTC. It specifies CASSSGQLREQYF.

CDR3: CASSVSGELIGNTEAFF. CDR3 in DNA: TGTGCCAGCAGTGTTTCGGGGGAGTTGATAGGAAACACTGAAGCTTTCTTT. This chain connects TRBV2 to TRBJ1-1; tentatively, D is TRBD1 (5 bases). Trimming pared 4 bases from V and 2 bases from J, leaving 20 bases between. This CDR3 comprises 17 residues. Germline V lookup: CDR1 SNHLY, CDR2 FYNNEI.

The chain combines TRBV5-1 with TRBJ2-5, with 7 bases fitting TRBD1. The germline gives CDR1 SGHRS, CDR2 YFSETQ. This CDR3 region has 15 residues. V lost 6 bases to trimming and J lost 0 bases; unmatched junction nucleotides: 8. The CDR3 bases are TGCGCCAGCACCCGGGACAGAGTGGACCAAGAGACCCAGTACTTC. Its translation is CASTRDRVDQETQYF.